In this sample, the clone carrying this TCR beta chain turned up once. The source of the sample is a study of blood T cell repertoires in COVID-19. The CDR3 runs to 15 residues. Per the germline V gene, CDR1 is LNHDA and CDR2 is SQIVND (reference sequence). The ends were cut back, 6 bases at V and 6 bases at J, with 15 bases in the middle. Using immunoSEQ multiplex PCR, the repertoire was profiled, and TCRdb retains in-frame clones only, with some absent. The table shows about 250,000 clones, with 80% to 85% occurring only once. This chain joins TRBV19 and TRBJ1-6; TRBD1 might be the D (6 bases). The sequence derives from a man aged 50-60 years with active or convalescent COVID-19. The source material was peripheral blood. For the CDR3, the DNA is TGTGCCAGTAGAACAGAGGGGGTCATTAATTCACCCCTCCACTTT. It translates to CASRTEGVINSPLHF.